The 10 T cell receptor beta chains reported below all come from one sample, sequenced in a study of molecular identifiers for immune sequencing clone quantification (dated by TCRdb to the late 2010s). Library generation was performed with PCR. Sequencer: Illumina HiSeq 4000. The public sequencing data were trimmed at Q25 with fastp and processed into clonotypes with MiXCR by TCRdb, which kept only in-frame beta chains. Identical CDR3 proteins give one entry, which carries the most common genes and DNA. Recorded for this sample are 80,000 to 95,000 distinct CDR3 sequences; roughly 19% of them occurred a single time. Clones ranked in the top ten supply about 0.85% of the sample. Source material: naive CD8+ T cells from blood, with Jurkat cell RNA spiked in. The sample's cell subset or site label is to be understood as: FACS-sorted CD8+CD4-CCR7+CD45RA+ naive T cells. The receptors here all came from a human donor in good health. Some libraries in this study had Jurkat cell RNA spiked in.

With respect to this clonotype: A much larger clone differs by one base, so this may be a read error. V usage is TRBV13 and J usage is TRBJ1-1; D is possibly TRBD1 (5 bases). The CDR3 extends over 14 amino acids. Looked up from germline, CDR1 is PRHDT and CDR2 is FYEKMQ (reference sequence). CDR3 DNA sequence: TGTGCCAGCGCCGTCCTGGGGGAGGGCACTGGAGCTTTCTTT. Translating gives CASAVLGEGTGAFF.

This clonotype has a count of ten or more. The chain links TRBV7-2 to TRBJ2-3; D possibly corresponds to TRBD2 (5 bases). Germline CDR1 reads SGHTA; CDR2 reads FQGNSA. The CDR3 sequence is 14 residues long. The V end lost 3 bases, the J end lost 2 bases, and 9 bases lay between the germline ends. The CDR3 DNA sequence: TGTGCCAGCAGCTTGGACTCGCTCACAGATACGCAGTATTTT. The encoded protein is CASSLDSLTDTQYF.

The sample holds many counts of this clonotype. This chain uses TRBV7-6 with TRBJ2-5; 7 bases map to TRBD1. The CDR3 runs to 15 residues. Germline V CDR1 and CDR2: SGHVS, FNYEAQ. V trimming: 2 bases; J trimming: 5 bases; junction bases outside the gene matches: 8. The CDR3 spells CASSLWDSGGETQYF. The DNA of the CDR3 is TGTGCCAGCAGCTTATGGGACAGTGGGGGTGAGACCCAGTACTTC.

This clonotype was seen at least ten times. V usage is TRBV6-2 or TRBV6-3 and J usage is TRBJ1-5, with D possibly matching TRBD1 (6 bases). Per the germline V gene, CDR1 is MNHEY and CDR2 is SVGEGT. This CDR3 comprises 14 residues. Trimming shortened V by 3 bases and J by 7 bases, and 13 bases separated the two germline ends. In DNA form, the CDR3 reads TGTGCCAGCAGTTATGGGGAAGGGGGGCAGCCCCAGCATTTT. The encoded protein is CASSYGEGGQPQHF.

This clonotype was picked up many times. The chain carries TRBV19 and TRBJ2-7; D is uncertain. V was shortened by 0 bases and J by 2 bases, with 8 bases between the two germline ends. CDR1 and CDR2 (germline): LNHDA, SQIVND (reference sequence). The CDR3 contains 14 residues. CDR3 nucleotide sequence: TGTGCCAGTAGTATAGACGGCTGGACCTACGAGCAGTACTTC. Amino acid sequence: CASSIDGWTYEQYF.

At least ten counts were recorded for this clonotype. V usage is TRBV5-1 and J usage is TRBJ1-5; 8 bases agree with TRBD1. Trimming took 2 bases from V and 2 from J; bases not matched to a gene: 12. The CDR3 contains 18 residues. Per germline, CDR1 SGHRS and CDR2 YFSETQ. CDR3 protein: CASSFDRGHFSRNQPQHF. CDR3 DNA sequence: TGCGCCAGCAGCTTTGACAGGGGTCACTTTAGTCGCAATCAGCCCCAGCATTTT.

This clonotype showed up many times. The CDR3 loop reads CASSQGLAGNPTDTQYF. The CDR3 DNA reads as TGCGCCAGCAGCCAAGGACTAGCGGGGAATCCCACAGATACGCAGTATTTT. The chain couples TRBV4-3 to TRBJ2-3; 11 positions match TRBD2. CDR1 LGHNA and CDR2 YSLEER come from the germline V gene. J lost 2 bases, V lost 1 base, and 5 bases had no gene match. The CDR3 length is 17 residues.

Turning to this clonotype: This may be a read error: a much more frequent sequence differs by one nucleotide. This chain links TRBV5-6 with TRBJ1-3; D not resolved. CDR1 SGHDT and CDR2 YYEEEE come from the germline V gene. This CDR3 has 15 amino acids. The CDR3 loop is CANSPGSGVGNTIYF. In nucleotides, the CDR3 is TGTGCCAACAGCCCAGGTTCCGGGGTTGGAAACACCATATATTTT.

This clonotype has just a few counts. The chain employs TRBV6-2 or TRBV6-3 and TRBJ2-7; 7 bases are a match to TRBD1. The V gene end was trimmed by 5 bases and the J gene end by 4 bases; junction bases not matched to a gene: 11. CDR3 length equals 15 residues. Germline assignment: CDR1 MNHEY and CDR2 SVGEGT. The CDR3 DNA is TGTGCCAGCAGTCCGACCGGGACAGCGATGTACGAGCAGTACTTC. This sequence encodes CASSPTGTAMYEQYF.

This clonotype appeared many times. The V gene is TRBV7-6, the J gene TRBJ2-7, with D perhaps matching TRBD1 (5 bases). V shed 5 bases and J shed 6 bases, with 20 bases lying between them. Per germline, CDR1 SGHVS and CDR2 FNYEAQ. The CDR3 runs 15 residues. This CDR3 reads CASSGHPSDLFEQYF. The CDR3 coding sequence is TGTGCCAGCAGCGGACACCCCAGCGACCTTTTCGAGCAGTACTTC.